The 23 T cell receptor beta chains given below trace back to one sample, sequenced in a study of human T cells and chemical hapten exposure. Time point noted: patch test 1, 2 weeks after DPC sensitization. Documented treatment: therapeutic diphenylcyclopropenone sensitization with weekly scalp DPC. TCRdb ran MiXCR on the RACE reads and lists one entry per CDR3 protein. Of around 120,000 distinct CDR3 sequences in the sample, roughly 13% were seen once. The specimen was whole blood, collected in connection with sensitization to the hapten diphenylcyclopropenone (DPC). Receptors originate from a man aged 18-30 years with alopecia areata. Some clones in this sample may be carry-over from other donors' samples.

In this sample, this clonotype turned up many times. This sequence joins TRBV7-6 and TRBJ2-5; D possibly matches TRBD1 or TRBD2 (5 bases each). With 3 bases removed from V and 1 base from J, the gap between germline ends came to 6 bases. The length of the CDR3 is 13 residues. Germline CDR1 reads SGHVS; CDR2 reads FNYEAQ. The CDR3, as DNA: TGTGCCAGCAGCTTCGGGGCCCAAGAGACCCAGTACTTC. This encodes CASSFGAQETQYF.

This clonotype appeared many times. This chain's CDR3 is CASSQGVNTMNTEAFF. The CDR3, as DNA: TGCGCCAGCAGCCAAGGGGTCAACACAATGAACACTGAAGCTTTCTTT. The rearrangement joins TRBV4-1 to TRBJ1-1; D is undetermined. Germline loops: CDR1 MGHRA, CDR2 YSYEKL. The germline V and J ends were trimmed by 1 base and 0 bases, with 12 bases remaining between them. The CDR3 loop spans 16 amino acids.

The rearrangement uses TRBV18 and TRBJ1-2; 7 nucleotides align to TRBD1. Germline loops: CDR1 KGHSH, CDR2 LQKENI. The CDR3 is 13 residues long. V shed 5 bases, J shed 6 bases, and the junction held 6 bases outside the gene matches. The CDR3 region has the DNA TGTGCCAGCTCATCGGACAGGTTGAATGGCTACACCTTC. As protein: CASSSDRLNGYTF.

Only a few counts were recorded for this clonotype. V gene TRBV7-7 combines with J gene TRBJ1-6; weak D call: TRBD1 (6 bases). The CDR3 spans 13 residues. V was clipped by 1 base and J by 13 bases, with 11 bases between them. The germline CDR1 and CDR2 sequences are SSHAT and FNYEAQ (reference sequence). DNA for the CDR3: TGTGCCAGCAGCTTAGATTCGGGGGGCCCCCTCCACTTT. Translated: CASSLDSGGPLHF.

The rearrangement uses TRBV2 and TRBJ2-7; D gene ambiguous. V was clipped by 8 bases and J by 4 bases, with 9 bases between them. The CDR3 sequence is 11 residues long. Germline loops: CDR1 SNHLY, CDR2 FYNNEI. The CDR3 spells CASGSEYEQYV. For the CDR3, the DNA is TGTGCCAGCGGTTCGGAATACGAGCAGTACGTC.

The chain uses TRBV7-6 and TRBJ2-1; D perhaps matches TRBD2 (5 bases). This CDR3 contains 17 residues. The germline V and J ends were trimmed by 0 bases and 0 bases, with 12 bases remaining between them. The germline V gene encodes CDR1 SGHVS and CDR2 FNYEAQ. Written as DNA, the CDR3 is TGTGCCAGCAGCTTAGCCGGGGTCTCCAGCTCCTACAATGAGCAGTTCTTC. Translating it yields CASSLAGVSSSYNEQFF. The full variable domain, rest sourced from reference TRBV7-6 and TRBJ2-1, is GAGVSQSPRYKVTKRGQDVALRCDPISGHVSLYWYRQALGQGPEFLTYFNYEAQQDKSGLPNDRFSAERPEGSISTLTIQRTEQRDSAMYRCASSLAGVSSSYNEQFFGPGTRLTVL.

V is TRBV12-3 or TRBV12-4 and J is TRBJ1-2; a weak D match, TRBD1 (5 bases). This CDR3 spans 12 amino acids. The V gene lost 3 bases and the J gene lost 8 bases, with 10 bases spanning the gap. CDR3 nucleotide sequence: TGTGCCAGCAGTTTCGGGGGGTCGGGCTACACCTTC. It codes for CASSFGGSGYTF.

This chain connects TRBV7-6 to TRBJ2-5; TRBD2 is a possible D gene (6 bases). CDR1 is SGHVS and CDR2 is FNYEAQ in the germline V gene. V lost 5 bases, J lost 4 bases, and 23 bases lay in between. This CDR3 spans 17 amino acids. The CDR3 loop is CASSTRQTTFGGETQYF. DNA for the CDR3: TGTGCCAGCAGCACTCGACAGACCACATTCGGGGGAGAGACCCAGTACTTC.

The V gene is TRBV5-1, the J gene TRBJ1-1; D is uncertain. Per the germline V gene, CDR1 is SGHRS and CDR2 is YFSETQ. The CDR3 has 15 residues. V gave up 0 bases and J gave up 4 bases, with 13 bases separating them. The CDR3 sequence is CASSLENSEATEAFF. CDR3 sequence (DNA): TGCGCCAGCAGCTTGGAGAACAGTGAGGCCACTGAAGCTTTCTTT.

There are a few counts of this clonotype. This chain joins TRBV20-1 and TRBJ2-5; D unclear. The CDR3 consists of 12 residues. V lost 6 bases and J lost 0, with 8 bases in between. CDR1 and CDR2 from the germline V gene are DFQATT and SNEGSKA (reference sequence). In DNA form, the CDR3 reads TGCAGTGCCTACAGATACCAAGAGACCCAGTACTTC. Encoded protein: CSAYRYQETQYF.

This clonotype was seen a handful of times. V usage is TRBV7-9 and J usage is TRBJ2-7; the D gene could be TRBD1 or TRBD2 (5 bases each). The CDR3 is 14 residues long. The germline V gene has CDR1 SEHNR and CDR2 FQNEAQ (reference sequence). Trimming removed 2 bases at V and 3 bases at J, with 11 bases between. CDR3 sequence (DNA): TGTGCCAGCAGCTTAAGAGGGGCTCTCTACGAGCAGTACGTC. This codes for CASSLRGALYEQYV.

The gene calls are TRBV12-3 or TRBV12-4 and TRBJ2-5; D might be TRBD1 (5 bases). The CDR3 has 14 amino acids. V shed 5 bases and J shed 4 bases, with 14 bases lying between them. CDR3 nucleotides: TGTGCCAGCAGTCCCGCTTGGGGCCGAGAGACCCAGTACTTC. Its translation is CASSPAWGRETQYF.

This clonotype showed up just a few times. The V and J genes are TRBV14 and TRBJ2-1, with 8 bases matching TRBD1. The CDR3 contains 17 residues. Unmatched junction bases numbered 7, after V lost 1 base and J lost 2 bases. The germline CDR1 and CDR2 sequences are SGHDN and FVKESK. The chain's CDR3 is CASSQVMGTGPYNEQFF. In nucleotides, the CDR3 is TGTGCCAGCAGCCAAGTGATGGGGACAGGACCCTACAATGAGCAGTTCTTC.

The sample holds a few counts of this clonotype. The chain uses TRBV19 and TRBJ1-5; no firm D call. The CDR3 has 14 residues. Looked up from germline, CDR1 is LNHDA and CDR2 is SQIVND (reference sequence). V lost 9 bases, J lost 5 bases, and 17 bases lay in between. The CDR3: CASTAWTADQPQHF. The CDR3 bases are TGTGCCAGCACCGCCTGGACCGCAGATCAGCCCCAGCATTTT.

This clonotype has a count of ten or more. The chain employs TRBV12-3 or TRBV12-4 and TRBJ1-1; D unclear. V lost 1 base and J 8 bases, leaving 5 bases between the germline ends. The CDR3 has 11 amino acids. The CDR3 here is CASSLGPEAFF. DNA for the CDR3: TGTGCCAGCAGTTTAGGCCCAGAAGCTTTCTTT.

At least ten counts were recorded for this clonotype. The rearrangement uses TRBV12-3 or TRBV12-4 and TRBJ1-1; no firm D call. This CDR3 region has 14 residues. V was trimmed by 7 bases and J by 0 bases, leaving 12 bases between them. The CDR3 loop is CASTIGTMNTEAFF. The CDR3 nucleotides are TGTGCCAGCACGATCGGTACTATGAACACTGAAGCTTTCTTT.

This clonotype has more than one count but fewer than ten. The CDR3 DNA sequence: TGCGCCAGCAGCCAAGGTTATAGCGGGGGCCTTAGCACAGATACGCAGTATTTT. Its translation is CASSQGYSGGLSTDTQYF. The chain joins TRBV4-3 to TRBJ2-3; 9 positions agree with TRBD2. CDR1 and CDR2 from the germline V gene are LGHNA and YSLEER. This CDR3 has 18 amino acids. The V gene end was trimmed by 1 base and the J gene end by 0 bases; junction bases not matched to a gene: 8.

This chain joins TRBV4-3 and TRBJ2-6; D not certain. The germline V and J ends were trimmed by 3 bases and 0 bases, with 9 bases remaining between them. The length of the CDR3 is 16 residues. Germline assignment: CDR1 LGHNA and CDR2 YSLEER. Here the CDR3 DNA reads TGCGCCAGCAGCCAGGGTTACTCCTCTGGGGCCAACGTCCTGACTTTC. Translated, it gives CASSQGYSSGANVLTF.

The chain uses TRBV5-4 and TRBJ2-1; D not certain. This CDR3 contains 15 residues. Between the trimmed V and J ends, which lost 2 bases and 2 bases, there was a span of 11 bases. The germline CDR1 and CDR2 sequences are SGHNT and YYREEE (reference sequence). The CDR3 protein is CASSLRQGTYNEQFF. CDR3 DNA: TGTGCCAGCAGCTTACGACAAGGTACCTACAATGAGCAGTTCTTC. The full variable domain, in which reference TRBV5-4 and TRBJ2-1 provide the parts outside the CDR3, is ETGVTQSPTHLIKTRGQQVTLRCSSQSGHNTVSWYQQALGQGPQFIFQYYREEENGRGNFPPRFSGLQFPNYSSELNVNALELDDSALYLCASSLRQGTYNEQFFGPGTRLTVL.

Only a few counts were recorded for this clonotype. The CDR3 sequence is CVSSGGINTDTQYF. The CDR3 DNA is TGCGTCTCTAGCGGGGGTATTAACACAGATACGCAGTATTTT. The V gene is TRBV5-1, the J gene TRBJ2-3; 10 positions match TRBD2. The CDR3 loop spans 14 amino acids. Germline assignment: CDR1 SGHRS and CDR2 YFSETQ.

This clonotype showed up many times. The chain combines TRBV7-2 with TRBJ2-7; perhaps TRBD2 as D (6 bases). The germline V gene encodes CDR1 SGHTA and CDR2 FQGNSA. V lost 6 bases to trimming and J lost 0 bases, with 9 bases between them. The CDR3 extends over 13 amino acids. CDR3 in DNA: TGTGCCAGCAGGAGGGACTTCTCCTACGAGCAGTACTTC. It is translated as CASRRDFSYEQYF.

Many counts were recorded for this clonotype. The rearrangement joins TRBV28 to TRBJ2-7; a weak D match, TRBD2 (5 bases). Trimming cost V 1 base and J 1 base, with 8 bases left between them. This CDR3 spans 14 amino acids. CDR1 and CDR2 from the germline V gene are MDHEN and SYDVKM. The CDR3 coding sequence is TGTGCCAGCAGTTTATCACGGGGTTCCTACGAGCAGTACTTC. Its protein is CASSLSRGSYEQYF.

This clonotype was counted only a few times. The chain combines TRBV4-1 with TRBJ1-2; D not certain. The CDR3 sequence is 13 residues long. The germline gives CDR1 MGHRA, CDR2 YSYEKL. V lost 8 bases and J lost 0, with 10 bases in between. CDR3 protein: CASWENSNYGYTF. DNA for the CDR3: TGCGCCAGCTGGGAGAATTCTAACTATGGCTACACCTTC.